The 25 T cell receptor beta chains given below trace back to one sample, sequenced in a study of shared clonotypes between healthy human individuals (dated by TCRdb to about 2020). Library prep was done by the immunoSEQ multiplex PCR assay. TCRdb re-hosts the immuneACCESS table, in-frame sequences only. Its copies lack some clones; in the studies checked, an unresolved V gene accounts for under half of them, and the cause for the rest is not known. The sample table records around 1.1 million clones; around 82% of these occur just once. The ten largest clonotypes hold 0.55% to 0.7% of the sample. The source material was memory CD4+ T cells from PBMCs. Per the publication, the cell subset or site label means: CD45RA-negative fraction. Every receptor here comes from a man between 18 and 29 years old in good health. Some clones in this sample may be carry-over from other donors' samples.

Notes on this clone: A read error may be the cause here, since a much bigger clone is one base away. Other DNA sequences in this sample translate to the same CDR3. The V call is TRBV7-2, the J call TRBJ2-5; D uncertain. V lost 2 bases to trimming and J lost 4 bases, with 2 bases between them. CDR1 SGHTA and CDR2 FQGNSA come from the germline V gene. The CDR3 totals 11 residues. The CDR3 DNA is TGTGCCAGCAGCTTAACAGAGACCCAGTACTTC. Residues: CASSLTETQYF.

DNA of the CDR3: TGTGCCAGCAGTTTAAGCTACTCGCGGGAGCCCTACGAGCAGTACTTC. Translated: CASSLSYSREPYEQYF. The chain carries TRBV27 and TRBJ2-7; TRBD2 matches at 7 bases. The CDR3 is 16 residues long. V gave up 2 bases and J gave up 2 bases; unmatched junction bases: 9. Germline V gene lookup returns CDR1 MNHEY and CDR2 SMNVEV (reference sequence).

This clone was counted at least ten times. Other DNA sequences in the same sample also yield this CDR3. The chain combines TRBV7-3 with TRBJ2-1; 7 bases align to TRBD2. The V and J ends lost 5 bases and 0 bases, in that order; junction bases with no gene match: 10. Germline V CDR1 and CDR2: SGHTA, FQGTGA. The CDR3 has 17 residues. In nucleotides, the CDR3 is TGTGCCAGCAGCCGATGGGCGGCGGGAGTCTCCTACAATGAGCAGTTCTTC. Translating gives CASSRWAAGVSYNEQFF. The whole variable domain, remainder taken from reference TRBV7-3 and TRBJ2-1, is GAGVSQTPSNKVTEKGKYVELRCDPISGHTALYWYRQSLGQGPEFLIYFQGTGAADDSGLPNDRFFAVRPEGSVSTLKIQRTERGDSAVYLCASSRWAAGVSYNEQFFGPGTRLTVL.

V gene TRBV25-1 combines with J gene TRBJ2-7; 10 nucleotides agree with TRBD1. The V gene's germline CDR1 is MGHDK and CDR2 SYGVNS. This CDR3 spans 15 amino acids. J lost 3 bases, V lost 5 bases, and 7 bases had no gene match. In nucleotides, the CDR3 is TGTGCCAGCAGTCATCCGGGGACAGGGGACTACGAGCAGTACTTC. It is translated as CASSHPGTGDYEQYF.

The chain links TRBV5-1 to TRBJ2-5, with a weak D call TRBD1 (6 bases). V dropped 4 bases and J dropped 2 bases, with 15 bases sitting between them. Germline lookup yields CDR1 SGHRS and CDR2 YFSETQ. The CDR3 runs to 15 residues. CDR3 bases: TGCGCCAGCAGCCCCTCCGGACAGCGACAAGAGACCCAGTACTTC. This translates into CASSPSGQRQETQYF.

The chain links TRBV4-1 to TRBJ1-1; 9 bases agree with TRBD1. The trim removed 0 bases at V and 1 base at J, leaving 12 bases unmatched. The CDR3 totals 19 residues. From germline, CDR1 is MGHRA and CDR2 YSYEKL. The CDR3 loop is CASSQDGGTGYSGNTEAFF. CDR3 in DNA: TGCGCCAGCAGCCAAGATGGGGGGACAGGGTATTCGGGGAACACTGAAGCTTTCTTT.

This clone was found once. J is TRBJ2-7 and V is TRBV20-1; D gene ambiguous. This CDR3 spans 11 amino acids. Trimming shortened V by 6 bases and J by 3 bases, and 9 bases separated the two germline ends. In germline, CDR1 is DFQATT, CDR2 SNEGSKA (reference sequence). The CDR3 nucleotides read TGCAGTGCCGACGAGAACTACGAGCAGTACTTC. Translation gives CSADENYEQYF.

This clone occurred a few times. J is TRBJ2-3 and V is TRBV5-6, with 7 bases matching TRBD2. Germline assignment: CDR1 SGHDT and CDR2 YYEEEE. The CDR3 is 15 amino acids. J gave up 2 bases and V 0 bases, and 3 bases lay outside the gene matches. The CDR3 here is CASSLVGGPTDTQYF. The DNA for the CDR3 is TGTGCCAGCAGCTTGGTGGGAGGGCCCACAGATACGCAGTATTTT.

The rearrangement uses TRBV18 and TRBJ2-2, with 7 nucleotides matching TRBD2. The germline V gene encodes CDR1 KGHSH and CDR2 LQKENI. The CDR3 runs to 14 residues. The trim removed 6 bases at V and 5 bases at J, leaving 6 bases unmatched. DNA for the CDR3: TGTGCCAGCTCGCCCGGGACTACGACCGGGGAGCTGTTTTTT. Protein: CASSPGTTTGELFF.

In this sample, this clone turned up once. The chain has TRBV1 and TRBJ2-5; the table's D call of TRBD2 was not tested on the DNA. TRBV1 is flagged as a pseudogene. The CDR3 is made up of 14 amino acids. CDR3 amino acids: CTSSPKREGETQYF. In DNA, the CDR3 is TGCACCAGCAGCCCAAAGCGGGAGGGCGAGACCCAGTACTTC.

Note on this clone: This CDR3 is also generated by other DNA sequences in the sample. J is TRBJ1-1 and V is TRBV25-1, with D tentatively TRBD1 (5 bases). Trimming pared 2 bases from V and 7 bases from J, leaving 8 bases between. CDR1 is MGHDK and CDR2 is SYGVNS in the germline V gene. The CDR3 is 12 residues long. The CDR3 sequence is CASSERGSEAFF. The CDR3 DNA sequence: TGTGCCAGCAGTGAACGGGGGAGTGAAGCTTTCTTT.

This rearrangement joins TRBV28 to TRBJ2-7; TRBD1 matches at 8 bases. In germline, CDR1 is MDHEN, CDR2 SYDVKM. This CDR3 is 14 amino acids long. V shed 8 bases and J 1 base; nucleotides not matched to a gene: 7. Here the CDR3 DNA reads TGTGCCAGCGCCATGACAGGGGCATCCTACGAGCAGTACTTC. It encodes CASAMTGASYEQYF.

The V call is TRBV7-6, the J call TRBJ2-7, with D perhaps matching TRBD1 (5 bases). V lost 2 bases and J 6 bases, leaving 8 bases between the germline ends. Per the germline V gene, CDR1 is SGHVS and CDR2 is FNYEAQ. The CDR3 runs 12 residues. The CDR3 coding sequence is TGTGCCAGCAGCTTATCAGGGCCCGAGCAGTACTTC. It encodes CASSLSGPEQYF.

V gene TRBV29-1 combines with J gene TRBJ2-7, with D perhaps TRBD1 (6 bases). The ends were cut back, 7 bases at V and 8 bases at J, with 18 bases in the middle. CDR1 SQVTM and CDR2 ANQGSEA come from the germline V gene. This CDR3 has 12 residues. The CDR3 sequence is CSDGQLGFKQYF. Written as DNA, the CDR3 is TGCAGCGATGGACAGCTGGGCTTCAAGCAGTACTTC.

In regard to this clone: Other DNA sequences from this sample encode an identical CDR3 as well. V gene TRBV10-1 combines with J gene TRBJ2-1; no firm D call. The CDR3 has 14 residues. V lost 0 bases to trimming and J lost 2 bases, with 5 bases between them. Per germline, CDR1 WNHNN and CDR2 SYGVQD (reference sequence). The CDR3 nucleotides read TGCGCCAGCAGTGAGTCGGGGACCTACAATGAGCAGTTCTTC. Its translation is CASSESGTYNEQFF.

This rearrangement joins TRBV19 to TRBJ2-7; D possibly corresponds to TRBD1 (5 bases). CDR1 and CDR2 from the germline V gene are LNHDA and SQIVND (reference sequence). The CDR3 has 14 residues. V was clipped by 5 bases and J by 1 base, with 12 bases between them. The CDR3 DNA reads as TGTGCCAGTAGTCGATACGACAGTTCCTACGAGCAGTACTTC. Residues: CASSRYDSSYEQYF.

This clone appeared a few times. With a much larger clone just one base away, this may be a read error. The chain carries TRBV30 and TRBJ1-1; weak D call: TRBD1 (5 bases). Germline CDR1 reads GTSNPN; CDR2 reads SVGIG (reference sequence). This CDR3 is built from 14 residues. The CDR3: CAWSRDGLNTDAFF. The CDR3 nucleotides are TGTGCCTGGAGCCGGGACGGTTTGAACACTGACGCTTTCTTT.

On this clone itself: Other nucleotide sequences in the sample specify the same CDR3. This chain uses TRBV6-5 with TRBJ1-1; D unresolved. Trimming stripped 2 bases from V and 0 bases from J, with 13 bases between. This CDR3 is 16 amino acids long. Germline CDR1 is MNHEY and CDR2 is SVGAGI. CDR3: CASSYLPGRMNTEAFF. The CDR3, as DNA: TGTGCCAGCAGTTACCTCCCGGGCAGAATGAACACTGAAGCTTTCTTT.

This clone was seen repeatedly, ten times or more. The sample carries other DNA sequences with the same CDR3. The chain combines TRBV7-3 with TRBJ2-1, with 9 bases fitting TRBD2. Germline CDR1 is SGHTA and CDR2 is FQGTGA. V lost 2 bases to trimming and J lost 5 bases; unmatched junction nucleotides: 4. The CDR3 extends over 15 amino acids. In DNA, the CDR3 is TGTGCCAGCAGCTTAGGGCTAGCGGGGAACAATGAGCAGTTCTTC. It specifies CASSLGLAGNNEQFF.

J is TRBJ2-6 and V is TRBV5-1, with 14 bases aligning to TRBD2. Germline CDR1 is SGHRS and CDR2 is YFSETQ. This CDR3 contains 22 residues. Trimming removed 4 bases from V and 4 bases from J; junction bases left unmatched: 19. CDR3 protein: CASSRRVLLGLAGDLGANVLTF. The CDR3 DNA reads TGCGCCAGCAGCCGGAGAGTACTCCTGGGACTAGCGGGAGATTTGGGGGCCAACGTCCTGACTTTC.

This clone was recorded a few times. The rearrangement links TRBV2 to TRBJ1-5; D is uncertain. Germline CDR1 is SNHLY and CDR2 is FYNNEI. V lost 0 bases and J 3 bases, leaving 6 bases between the germline ends. The CDR3 sequence is 14 residues long. This CDR3 is CASSEAGNNQPQHF. CDR3 coding DNA: TGTGCCAGCAGTGAAGCTGGGAACAATCAGCCCCAGCATTTT.

This clone was observed a single time. This chain joins TRBV5-1 and TRBJ2-1; 7 bases match TRBD2. This CDR3 is built from 15 residues. Germline V lookup: CDR1 SGHRS, CDR2 YFSETQ. V lost 5 bases, J lost 4 bases, and 9 bases stayed unmatched. The CDR3 DNA sequence: TGCGCCAGCAGTCGGACTGGGGAGGGATACAATGAGCAGTTCTTC. This translates into CASSRTGEGYNEQFF.

This chain connects TRBV7-9 to TRBJ1-2; unclear D gene. CDR3 length: 13 residues. CDR1 SEHNR and CDR2 FQNEAQ come from the germline V gene (reference sequence). Trimming cost V 2 bases and J 1 base, with 5 bases left between them. The CDR3 protein is CASSLSYNYGYTF. In DNA form, the CDR3 reads TGTGCCAGCAGCTTATCTTATAACTATGGCTACACCTTC.

This sequence joins TRBV2 and TRBJ1-2, with a tentative D call TRBD1 (6 bases). Germline V gives CDR1 SNHLY, CDR2 FYNNEI. This CDR3 is 14 amino acids long. V was clipped by 6 bases and J by 7 bases, with 18 bases between them. CDR3 DNA: TGTGCCAGCAGAGCCGAGGGGGGATTAGGTGGCTACACCTTC. Amino acids: CASRAEGGLGGYTF.

The rearrangement uses TRBV11-2 and TRBJ2-5; 7 nucleotides agree with TRBD1. Germline V gene sequence: CDR1 SGHAT, CDR2 FQNNGV. V dropped 6 bases and J dropped 2; count of bases not matched to a gene: 15. The CDR3 has 17 amino acids. CDR3 region: CASRLNVGTERQETQYF. In DNA, the CDR3 is TGTGCCAGCAGGTTAAACGTGGGGACAGAGCGGCAAGAGACCCAGTACTTC.